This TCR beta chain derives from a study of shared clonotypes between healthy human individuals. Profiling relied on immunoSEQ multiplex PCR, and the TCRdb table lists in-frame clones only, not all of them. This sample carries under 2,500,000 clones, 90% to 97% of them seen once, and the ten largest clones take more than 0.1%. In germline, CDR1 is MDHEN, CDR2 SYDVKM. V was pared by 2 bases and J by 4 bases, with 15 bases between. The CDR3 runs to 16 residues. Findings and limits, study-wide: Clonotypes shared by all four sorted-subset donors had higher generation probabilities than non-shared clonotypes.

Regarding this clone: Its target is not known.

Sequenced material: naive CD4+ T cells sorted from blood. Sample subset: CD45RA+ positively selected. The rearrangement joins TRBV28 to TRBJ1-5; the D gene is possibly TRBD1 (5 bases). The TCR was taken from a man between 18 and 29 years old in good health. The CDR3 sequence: CASSLGSQGKNQPQHF. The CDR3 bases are TGTGCCAGCAGTTTAGGGTCGCAGGGAAAAAATCAGCCCCAGCATTTT.